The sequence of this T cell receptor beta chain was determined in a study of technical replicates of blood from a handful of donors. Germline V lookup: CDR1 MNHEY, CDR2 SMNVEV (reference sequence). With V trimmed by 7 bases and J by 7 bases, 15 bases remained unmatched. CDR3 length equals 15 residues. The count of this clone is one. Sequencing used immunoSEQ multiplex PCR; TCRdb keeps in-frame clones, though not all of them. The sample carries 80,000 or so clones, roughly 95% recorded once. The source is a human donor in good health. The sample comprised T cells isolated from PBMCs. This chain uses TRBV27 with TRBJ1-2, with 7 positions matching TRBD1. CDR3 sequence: CASTTAQQGRTGYTF. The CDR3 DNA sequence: TGTGCCAGCACCACTGCCCAACAGGGGAGGACTGGCTACACCTTC.